This T cell receptor beta chain was sequenced in a study of T-cell memory formation after mild COVID-19. General observations from the study: Clones that contracted from day 15 to 85 were balanced CD4/CD8, while later expanders leaned CD4+. CM and EM subsets held most contracting CD4+ clones; EMRA held CD8+ ones. A subset of responding clones appeared in pre-infection memory, suggesting cross-reactive memory joined.

Trimming pared 1 base from V and 2 bases from J, leaving 11 bases between. The CDR3 is 14 amino acids. Germline assignment: CDR1 DFQATT and CDR2 SNEGSKA (reference sequence). This clonotype was observed a handful of times. Its antigen remains unknown. Constant-segment primers served in 5'RACE that generated TCR alpha and TCR beta cDNA libraries bearing sample barcodes and UMIs. One entry per CDR3 protein results from TCRdb running MiXCR on the 5' RACE reads. Of over 95,000 distinct CDR3 sequences listed, over 20% are singletons. The receptor was isolated from a man younger than 30 who had mild COVID-19 (a few samples of this study predate the infection). Cell type and time point are not known. The J gene is TRBJ1-1, the V gene TRBV20-1; weak D call: TRBD1 (5 bases). Sequences were obtained from PBMCs or a T cell subset sorted from them (not recorded which). Written as DNA, the CDR3 is TGCAGTGCTAGAGCCCTTGACAGAAACACTGAAGCTTTCTTT. Its translation is CSARALDRNTEAFF.